This note documents a single TCR beta chain sequence. This sample also contains other DNA sequences that code for the same CDR3. The data originate from a study of blood T cell repertoires in COVID-19. V was shortened by 6 bases and J by 4 bases, with 10 bases between the two germline ends. Germline V gene data show CDR1 as MNHEY and CDR2 as SVGEGT. The CDR3 length is 12 residues. Profiling relied on immunoSEQ multiplex PCR, and the TCRdb table lists in-frame clones only, not all of them. The data hold approximately 260,000 clones, with roughly 90% observed a single time. This TCR derives from a woman aged 25 to 39 with acute COVID-19. The sample consisted of PBMCs or T cells enriched from blood (not recorded which). The V call is TRBV6-2 or TRBV6-3, the J call TRBJ2-7; TRBD1 might be the D (5 bases). CDR3 sequence (DNA): TGTGCCAGCAGCTATACAGGTTACGAGCAGTACTTC. It is translated as CASSYTGYEQYF.